The rows below give T cell receptor beta chains drawn from one sample of a study of blood T cell repertoires in COVID-19. Clones were sequenced by immunoSEQ multiplex PCR, and TCRdb holds only the in-frame ones, with some missing. This sample has approximately 76,000 clones, with about 89% found just once. Sequenced sample: peripheral blood. Source of these receptors: a woman aged 55-75 years with acute or convalescent COVID-19. Each CDR3 is given without its conserved first and last residue.

J gene	V gene	CDR3 protein
TRBJ1-1	TRBV18	ASSRRGALVNTEAF
TRBJ2-2	TRBV7-2	ASSFRDRGWAGELF
TRBJ2-2	TRBV7-2	ASSLAGTRNTGELF
TRBJ2-1	TRBV12-3/TRBV12-4	ASSPTRGNEQF
TRBJ2-2	TRBV9	ASSSRRGGRANTGELF
TRBJ1-1	TRBV5-1	ASSLAPRENTEAF
TRBJ1-2	TRBV28	ASSMAQGARGYT
TRBJ2-2	TRBV7-9	ASSSPGTETTAGELF
TRBJ2-3	TRBV7-2	ASSFGLGRADTQY
TRBJ2-1	TRBV21-1	ASSWETRLNEQF
TRBJ1-3	TRBV4-2	ASSQEHYGRGGGGNTIY
TRBJ2-7	TRBV6-2/TRBV6-3	ASSAGTATYEQY
TRBJ1-1	TRBV27	ASSAQGQWNTEAF
TRBJ1-1	TRBV5-1	ASTQQGNMNTEAF
TRBJ2-5	TRBV5-4	ASSPRTGKMEETQY
TRBJ2-7	TRBV7-9	ASSLVPSGRRWEQY
TRBJ1-2	TRBV6-5	ASSYMAGHANYGYT
TRBJ2-3	TRBV6-2/TRBV6-3	ASSYSRPMGRGNTDTQY
TRBJ1-2	TRBV5-4	ASSLPWGGGYT
TRBJ1-1	TRBV14	ASSHFGSRTMNTEAF
TRBJ1-1	TRBV19	ASANREGLQRGAF
TRBJ2-7	TRBV4-2	ASSQDLEYEQY
TRBJ1-1	TRBV15	ATSRSTPMTEGF
TRBJ1-1	TRBV6-5	ASNLERVNTEAF
TRBJ1-1	TRBV6-5	ASTKQENTEAF
TRBJ2-1	TRBV19	ASSIWAFGQGSHEQF
TRBJ2-7	TRBV2	ASSLTYEQY
TRBJ1-4	TRBV19	ASSLIGTTNEKLF
TRBJ1-1	TRBV10-3	AIRGQNTEAF
TRBJ2-1	TRBV7-8	ASRDGVLRGEQF